The text below deals with one TCR beta chain. This sample is part of a study of blood T cell repertoires in COVID-19. Measured with immunoSEQ multiplex PCR; TCRdb has only the in-frame clones, and not every one. This sample yields approximately 280,000 clones, of which 84% are seen a single time; 1.4% to 1.5% belongs to the top ten. The CDR3 extends over 14 amino acids. Germline-derived CDR1 and CDR2 are MNHEY and SVGAGI. Trimming took off 6 bases at V and 2 bases at J, with 14 bases between the two ends. The sequence was obtained from a human donor with COVID-19, enrolled during active disease. The donor label of this sample is uncertain. The specimen was peripheral blood. The chain carries TRBV6-5 and TRBJ2-7, with a possible D match to TRBD1 (5 bases). The CDR3 coding sequence is TGTGCCAGCAGGGGGCCTAGTAGGGCCTACGAGCAGTACTTC. Its translation: CASRGPSRAYEQYF.